Here is one T cell receptor beta chain with its context. Here immunoSEQ multiplex PCR was the method, and the copy in TCRdb shows in-frame clones only, minus some. The sample has roughly 140,000 clones; more than 75% are singletons. The source of the sample is a study of blood T cell repertoires in COVID-19. Across the study: Acute-phase and convalescent COVID-19 samples originated in the United States, Italy and Spain.

The CDR3 spans 15 residues. The J segment lost 6 bases and the V segment lost 0 bases, leaving 8 bases of the junction unmatched. Germline lookup yields CDR1 MNHEY and CDR2 SMNVEV (reference sequence). The chain combines TRBV27 with TRBJ2-7; TRBD1 matches 7 bases. Material: peripheral blood. The clonotype originates from a man in his sixties with acute or convalescent COVID-19. The CDR3 protein is CASSLSGTELREQYF. CDR3 nucleotide sequence: TGTGCCAGCAGTTTATCCGGGACAGAATTACGCGAGCAGTACTTC.